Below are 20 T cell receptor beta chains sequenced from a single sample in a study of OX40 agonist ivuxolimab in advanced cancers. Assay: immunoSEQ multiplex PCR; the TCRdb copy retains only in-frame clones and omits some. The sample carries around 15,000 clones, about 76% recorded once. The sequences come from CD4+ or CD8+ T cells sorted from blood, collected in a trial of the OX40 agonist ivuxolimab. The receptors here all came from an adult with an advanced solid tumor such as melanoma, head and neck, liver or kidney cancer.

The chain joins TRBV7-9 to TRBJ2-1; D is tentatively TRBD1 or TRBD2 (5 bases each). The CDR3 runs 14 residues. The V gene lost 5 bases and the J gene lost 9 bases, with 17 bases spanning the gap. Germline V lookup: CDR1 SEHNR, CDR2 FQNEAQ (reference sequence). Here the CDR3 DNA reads TGTGCCAGCAGCCCACTGGGGACGGCGCTTGAGCAGTTCTTC. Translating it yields CASSPLGTALEQFF.

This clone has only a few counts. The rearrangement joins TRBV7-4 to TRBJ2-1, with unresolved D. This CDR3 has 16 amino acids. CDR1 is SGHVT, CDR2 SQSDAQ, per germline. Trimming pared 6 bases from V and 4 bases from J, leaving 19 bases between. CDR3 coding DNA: TGTGCCAGCAGTTTGTCTGGACCACCCCCGTACAATGAGCAGTTCTTC. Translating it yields CASSLSGPPPYNEQFF.

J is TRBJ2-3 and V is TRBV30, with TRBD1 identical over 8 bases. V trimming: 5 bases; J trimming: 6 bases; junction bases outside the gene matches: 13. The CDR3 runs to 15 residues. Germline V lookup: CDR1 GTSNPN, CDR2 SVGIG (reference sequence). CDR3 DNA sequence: TGTGCCTGGGGCTTCTCAGGGGGCGCGGGGGATACGCAGTATTTT. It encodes CAWGFSGGAGDTQYF.

The CDR3 spells CSVEFGITYEQYF. The CDR3 nucleotides are TGCAGCGTTGAATTTGGGATAACCTACGAGCAGTACTTC. This chain uses TRBV29-1 with TRBJ2-7; no firm D call. CDR1 and CDR2 (germline): SQVTM, ANQGSEA. V was clipped by 2 bases and J by 2 bases, with 10 bases between them. The CDR3 consists of 13 residues.

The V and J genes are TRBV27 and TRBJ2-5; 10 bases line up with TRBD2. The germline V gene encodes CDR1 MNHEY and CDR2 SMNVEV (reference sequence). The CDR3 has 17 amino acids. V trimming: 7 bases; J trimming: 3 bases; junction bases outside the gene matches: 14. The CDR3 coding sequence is TGTGCCAGCACCGGGCTGCCTACTAGCGGGGCTAAAGAGACCCAGTACTTC. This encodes CASTGLPTSGAKETQYF.

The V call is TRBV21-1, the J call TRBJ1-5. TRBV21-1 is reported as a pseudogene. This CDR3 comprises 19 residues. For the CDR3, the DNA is TGTGCCAGCAGCAAAGGCGGGGGGGCCAAACCCTATAGCAATCAGCCCCAGCATTTT. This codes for CASSKGGGAKPYSNQPQHF.

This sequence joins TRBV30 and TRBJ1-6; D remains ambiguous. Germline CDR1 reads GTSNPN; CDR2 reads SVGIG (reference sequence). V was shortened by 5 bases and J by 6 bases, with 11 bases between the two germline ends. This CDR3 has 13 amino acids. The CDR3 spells CAWQPLGNSPLHF. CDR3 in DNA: TGTGCCTGGCAACCCTTGGGTAATTCACCCCTCCACTTT.

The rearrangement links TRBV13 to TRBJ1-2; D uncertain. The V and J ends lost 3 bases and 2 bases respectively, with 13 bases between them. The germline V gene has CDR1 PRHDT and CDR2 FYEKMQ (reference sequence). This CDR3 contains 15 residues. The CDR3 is CASSFGSGINYGYTF. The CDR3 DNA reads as TGTGCCAGCAGCTTCGGTTCTGGGATAAACTATGGCTACACCTTC.

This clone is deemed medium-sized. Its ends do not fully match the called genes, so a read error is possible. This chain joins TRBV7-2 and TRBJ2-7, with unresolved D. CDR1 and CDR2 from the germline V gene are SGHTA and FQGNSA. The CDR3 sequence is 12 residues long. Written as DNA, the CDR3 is TGTGCCAGCACCTTAGACTTCTACGAGCAGTACTTC. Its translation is CASTLDFYEQYF.

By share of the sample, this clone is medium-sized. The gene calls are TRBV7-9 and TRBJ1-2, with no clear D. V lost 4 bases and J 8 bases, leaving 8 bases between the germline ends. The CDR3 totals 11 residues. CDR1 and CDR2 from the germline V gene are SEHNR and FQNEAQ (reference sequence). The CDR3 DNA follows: TGTGCCAGCAGCTCCAGTCGGGGCTACACCTTC. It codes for CASSSSRGYTF.

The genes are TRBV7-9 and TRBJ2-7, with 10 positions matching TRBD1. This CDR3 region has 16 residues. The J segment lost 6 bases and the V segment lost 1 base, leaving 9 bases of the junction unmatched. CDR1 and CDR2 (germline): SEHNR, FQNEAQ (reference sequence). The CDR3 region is CASSLVGTGVDSEQYF. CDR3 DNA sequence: TGTGCCAGCAGCTTAGTGGGGACAGGGGTGGACTCCGAGCAGTACTTC.

Here the CDR3 reads CASSGTGDRYYEQYF. The CDR3 DNA reads TGTGCCAGCAGCGGGACAGGGGACAGGTACTACGAGCAGTACTTC. The chain couples TRBV5-6 to TRBJ2-7; 10 bases map to TRBD1. The germline gives CDR1 SGHDT, CDR2 YYEEEE. V lost 4 bases to trimming and J lost 3 bases; unmatched junction nucleotides: 7. The CDR3 is made up of 15 amino acids. Filled out from reference TRBV5-6 and TRBJ2-7, the complete variable domain reads DAGVTQSPTHLIKTRGQQVTLRCSPKSGHDTVSWYQQALGQGPQFIFQYYEEEERQRGNFPDRFSGHQFPNYSSELNVNALLLGDSALYLCASSGTGDRYYEQYFGPGTRLTVT.

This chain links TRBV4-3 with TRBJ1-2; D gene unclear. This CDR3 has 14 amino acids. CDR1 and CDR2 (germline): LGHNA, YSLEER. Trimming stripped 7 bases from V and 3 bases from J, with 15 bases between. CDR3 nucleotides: TGCGCCAGCAAATATATGAGGCAGGACTATGGCTACACCTTC. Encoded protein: CASKYMRQDYGYTF.

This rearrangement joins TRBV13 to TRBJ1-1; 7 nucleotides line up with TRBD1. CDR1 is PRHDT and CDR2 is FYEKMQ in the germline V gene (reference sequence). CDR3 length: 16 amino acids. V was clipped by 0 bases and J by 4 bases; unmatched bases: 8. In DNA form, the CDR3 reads TGTGCCAGCAGCTTAGGCTACGACAGGGTAGGCACTGAAGCTTTCTTT. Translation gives CASSLGYDRVGTEAFF.

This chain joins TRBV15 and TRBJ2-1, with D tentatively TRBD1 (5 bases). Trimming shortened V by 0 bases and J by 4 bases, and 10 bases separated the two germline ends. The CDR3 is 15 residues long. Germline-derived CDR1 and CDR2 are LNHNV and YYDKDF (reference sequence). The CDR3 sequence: CATSRERTQYNEQFF. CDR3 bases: TGTGCCACCAGCAGAGAGCGGACACAGTACAATGAGCAGTTCTTC.

CDR3 DNA: TGTGCCAGATTAAGTGGGGACAGGGTCTACACTGAAGCTTTCTTT. Protein: CARLSGDRVYTEAFF. The chain joins TRBV2 to TRBJ1-1; the match to TRBD1 covers 9 bases. The CDR3 has 15 residues. V was clipped by 9 bases and J by 3 bases; unmatched bases: 11. The germline V gene has CDR1 SNHLY and CDR2 FYNNEI.

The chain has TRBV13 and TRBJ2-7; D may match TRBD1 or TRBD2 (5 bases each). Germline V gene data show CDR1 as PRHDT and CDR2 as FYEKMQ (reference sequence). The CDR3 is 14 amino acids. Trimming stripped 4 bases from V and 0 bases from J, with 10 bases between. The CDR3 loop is CASSSRDGSYEQYF. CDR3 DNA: TGTGCCAGCAGCTCTCGGGACGGCTCCTACGAGCAGTACTTC.

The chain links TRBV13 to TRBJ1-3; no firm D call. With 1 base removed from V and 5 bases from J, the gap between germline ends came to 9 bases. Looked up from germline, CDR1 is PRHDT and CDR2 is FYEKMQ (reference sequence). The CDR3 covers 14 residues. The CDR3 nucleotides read TGTGCCAGCAGCTTAGAGGGCAGCCGAAACACCATATATTTT. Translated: CASSLEGSRNTIYF.

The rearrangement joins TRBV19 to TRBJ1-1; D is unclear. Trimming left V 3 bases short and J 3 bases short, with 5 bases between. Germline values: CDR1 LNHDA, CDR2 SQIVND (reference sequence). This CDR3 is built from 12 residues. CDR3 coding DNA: TGTGCCAGTAGTATGTTCGACACTGAAGCTTTCTTT. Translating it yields CASSMFDTEAFF.

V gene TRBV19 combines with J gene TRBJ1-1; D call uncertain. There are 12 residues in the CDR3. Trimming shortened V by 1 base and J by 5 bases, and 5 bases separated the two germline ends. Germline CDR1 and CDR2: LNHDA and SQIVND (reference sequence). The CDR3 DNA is TGTGCCAGTAGTATAGGAGAGACTGAAGCTTTCTTT. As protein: CASSIGETEAFF.